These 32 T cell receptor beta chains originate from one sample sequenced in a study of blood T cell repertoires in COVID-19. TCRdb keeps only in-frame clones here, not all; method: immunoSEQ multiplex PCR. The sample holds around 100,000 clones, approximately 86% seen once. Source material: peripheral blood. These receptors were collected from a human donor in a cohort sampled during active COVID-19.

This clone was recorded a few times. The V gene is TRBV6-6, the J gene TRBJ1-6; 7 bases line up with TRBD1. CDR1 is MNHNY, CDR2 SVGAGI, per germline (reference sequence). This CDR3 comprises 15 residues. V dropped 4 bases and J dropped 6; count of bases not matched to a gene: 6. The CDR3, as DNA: TGTGCCAGCAGTTCTCTACAGGGGATTAATTCACCCCTCCACTTT. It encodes CASSSLQGINSPLHF.

The DNA of the CDR3 is TGTGCCAGCAGTGATGGGCGGAGGAGGAATGAGCAGTTCTTC. This encodes CASSDGRRRNEQFF. The chain links TRBV2 to TRBJ2-1; D is perhaps TRBD2 (5 bases). The CDR3 has 14 amino acids. Trimming pared 3 bases from V and 7 bases from J, leaving 13 bases between. CDR1 and CDR2 from the germline V gene are SNHLY and FYNNEI.

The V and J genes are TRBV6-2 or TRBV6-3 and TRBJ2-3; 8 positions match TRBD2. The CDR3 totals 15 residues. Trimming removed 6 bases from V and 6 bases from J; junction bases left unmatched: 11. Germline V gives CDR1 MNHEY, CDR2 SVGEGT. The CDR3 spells CASSPRERGLDTQYF. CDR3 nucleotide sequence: TGTGCCAGCAGCCCCCGCGAGCGGGGGCTGGATACGCAGTATTTT.

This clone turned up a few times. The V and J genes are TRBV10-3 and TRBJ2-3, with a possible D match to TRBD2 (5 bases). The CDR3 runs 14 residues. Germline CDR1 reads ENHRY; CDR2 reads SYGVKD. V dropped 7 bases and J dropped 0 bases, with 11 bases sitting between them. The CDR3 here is CAIKGAFSTDTQYF. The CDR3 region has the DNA TGTGCCATCAAGGGAGCCTTTAGCACAGATACGCAGTATTTT.

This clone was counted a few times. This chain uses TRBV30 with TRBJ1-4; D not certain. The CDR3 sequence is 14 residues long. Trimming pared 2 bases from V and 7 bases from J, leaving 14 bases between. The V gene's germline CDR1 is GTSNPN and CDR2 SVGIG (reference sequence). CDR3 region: CAWSILPAAEKLFF. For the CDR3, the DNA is TGTGCCTGGAGTATACTCCCAGCGGCTGAAAAACTGTTTTTT. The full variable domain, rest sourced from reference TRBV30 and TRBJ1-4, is SQTIHQWPATLVQPVGSPLSLECTVEGTSNPNLYWYRQAAGRGLQLLFYSVGIGQISSEVPQNLSASRPQDRQFILSSKKLLLSDSGFYLCAWSILPAAEKLFFGSGTQLSVL.

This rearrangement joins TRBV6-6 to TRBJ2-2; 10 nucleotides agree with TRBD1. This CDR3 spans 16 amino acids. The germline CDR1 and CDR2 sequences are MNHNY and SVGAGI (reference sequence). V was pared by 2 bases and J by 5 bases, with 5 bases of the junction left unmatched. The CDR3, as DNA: TGTGCCAGCAGTTACAGGGACAGGGGATGGACCGGGGAGCTGTTTTTT. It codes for CASSYRDRGWTGELFF.

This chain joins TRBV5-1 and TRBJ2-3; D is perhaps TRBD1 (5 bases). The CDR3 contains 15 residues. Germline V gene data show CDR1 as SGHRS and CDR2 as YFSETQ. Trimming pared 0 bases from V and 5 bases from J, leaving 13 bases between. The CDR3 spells CASSLGWQGGDTQYF. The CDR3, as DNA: TGCGCCAGCAGCTTGGGTTGGCAGGGTGGAGATACGCAGTATTTT.

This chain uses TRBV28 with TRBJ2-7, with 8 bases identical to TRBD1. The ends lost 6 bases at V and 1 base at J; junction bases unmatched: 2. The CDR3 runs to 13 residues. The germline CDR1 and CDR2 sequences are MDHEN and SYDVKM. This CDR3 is CASRGQGSYEQYF. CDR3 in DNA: TGTGCCAGCAGAGGACAGGGTTCCTACGAGCAGTACTTC.

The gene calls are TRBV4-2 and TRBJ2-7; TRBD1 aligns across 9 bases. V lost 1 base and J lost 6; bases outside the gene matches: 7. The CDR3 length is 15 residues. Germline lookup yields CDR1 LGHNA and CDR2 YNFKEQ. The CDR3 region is CASSQVSKDRGEQYF. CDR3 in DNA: TGTGCCAGCAGCCAAGTTAGCAAGGACAGGGGCGAGCAGTACTTC.

CDR3 DNA: TGTGCCAGCTCACGGGACAGCCAGCACTATGGCTACACCTTC. Amino acid sequence: CASSRDSQHYGYTF. The rearrangement joins TRBV18 to TRBJ1-2; 7 positions match TRBD1. CDR3 size: 14 residues. The V gene end was trimmed by 4 bases and the J gene end by 3 bases; junction bases not matched to a gene: 5. CDR1 is KGHSH, CDR2 LQKENI, per germline.

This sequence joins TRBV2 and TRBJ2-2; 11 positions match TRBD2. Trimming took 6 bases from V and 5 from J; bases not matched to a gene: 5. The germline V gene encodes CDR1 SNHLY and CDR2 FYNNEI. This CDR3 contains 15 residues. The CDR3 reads CASSQTSGTTGELFF. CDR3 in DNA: TGTGCCAGCAGCCAGACTAGCGGGACTACCGGGGAGCTGTTTTTT.

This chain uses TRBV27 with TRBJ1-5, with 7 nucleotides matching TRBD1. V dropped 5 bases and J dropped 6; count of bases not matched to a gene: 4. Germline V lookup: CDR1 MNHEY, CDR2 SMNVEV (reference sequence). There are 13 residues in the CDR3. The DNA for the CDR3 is TGTGCCAGCAGTGTGTACAGGGGTCAGCCCCAGCATTTT. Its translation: CASSVYRGQPQHF.

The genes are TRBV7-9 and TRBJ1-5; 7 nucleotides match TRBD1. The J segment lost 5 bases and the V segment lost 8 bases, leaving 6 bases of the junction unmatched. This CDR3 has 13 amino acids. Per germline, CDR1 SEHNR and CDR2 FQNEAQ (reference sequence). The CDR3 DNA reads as TGTGCCAGCGGGCTTACAGGGGATCAGCCCCAGCATTTT. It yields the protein CASGLTGDQPQHF.

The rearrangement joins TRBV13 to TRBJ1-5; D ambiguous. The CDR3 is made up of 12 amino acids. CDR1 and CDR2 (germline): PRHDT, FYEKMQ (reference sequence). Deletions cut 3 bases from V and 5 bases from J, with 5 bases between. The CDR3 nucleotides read TGTGCCAGCAGCTTTTATGATCAGCCCCAGCATTTT. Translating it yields CASSFYDQPQHF.

CDR3 loop: CASRADSNEQYF. CDR3 nucleotide sequence: TGTGCCAGCCGAGCGGATTCGAACGAGCAGTACTTC. The chain joins TRBV2 to TRBJ2-7, with a tentative D call TRBD2 (5 bases). V was clipped by 8 bases and J by 5 bases, with 13 bases between them. Germline CDR1 and CDR2: SNHLY and FYNNEI. The CDR3 spans 12 residues. The entire variable domain, with the rest obtained from reference TRBV2 and TRBJ2-7, is as follows: EPEVTQTPSHQVTQMGQEVILRCVPISNHLYFYWYRQILGQKVEFLVSFYNNEISEKSEIFDDQFSVERPDGSNFTLKIRSTKLEDSAMYFCASRADSNEQYFGPGTRLTVT.

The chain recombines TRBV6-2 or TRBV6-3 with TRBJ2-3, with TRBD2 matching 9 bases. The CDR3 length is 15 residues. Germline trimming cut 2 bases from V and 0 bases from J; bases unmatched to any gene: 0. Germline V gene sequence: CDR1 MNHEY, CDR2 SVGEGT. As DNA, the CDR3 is TGTGCCAGCAGTTACACTAGCGGGAGCACAGATACGCAGTATTTT. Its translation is CASSYTSGSTDTQYF.

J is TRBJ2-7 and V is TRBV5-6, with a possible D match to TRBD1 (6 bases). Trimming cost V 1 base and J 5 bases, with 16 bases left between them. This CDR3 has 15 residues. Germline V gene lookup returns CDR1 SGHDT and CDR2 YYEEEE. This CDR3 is CASSLWDNEFDEQYF. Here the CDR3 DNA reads TGTGCCAGCAGCTTGTGGGACAACGAATTTGACGAGCAGTACTTC.

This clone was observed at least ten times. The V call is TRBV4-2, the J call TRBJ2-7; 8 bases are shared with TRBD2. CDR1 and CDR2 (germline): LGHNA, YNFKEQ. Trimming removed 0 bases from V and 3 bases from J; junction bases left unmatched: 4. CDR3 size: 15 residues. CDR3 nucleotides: TGTGCCAGCAGCCAAGATAGGGCGGGAGGCTACGAGCAGTACTTC. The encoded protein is CASSQDRAGGYEQYF.

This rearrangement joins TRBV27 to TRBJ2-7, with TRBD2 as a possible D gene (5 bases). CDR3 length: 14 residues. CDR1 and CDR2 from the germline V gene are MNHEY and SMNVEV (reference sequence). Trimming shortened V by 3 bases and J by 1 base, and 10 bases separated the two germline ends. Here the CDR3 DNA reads TGTGCCAGCAGTTTCAGCGGACCATCCTACGAGCAGTACTTC. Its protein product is CASSFSGPSYEQYF.

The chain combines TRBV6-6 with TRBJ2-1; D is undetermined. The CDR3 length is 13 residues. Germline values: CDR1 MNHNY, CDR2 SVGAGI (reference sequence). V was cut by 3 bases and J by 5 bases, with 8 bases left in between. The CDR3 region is CASSYRLHNEQFF. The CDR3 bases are TGTGCCAGCAGTTATCGACTGCACAATGAGCAGTTCTTC.

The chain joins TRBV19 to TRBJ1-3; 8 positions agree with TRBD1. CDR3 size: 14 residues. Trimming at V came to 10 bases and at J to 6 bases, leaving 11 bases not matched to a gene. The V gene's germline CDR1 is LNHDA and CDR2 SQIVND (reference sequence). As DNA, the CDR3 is TGTGCCACAACAAGGGGACAGGATGCAAACACCATATATTTT. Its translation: CATTRGQDANTIYF.

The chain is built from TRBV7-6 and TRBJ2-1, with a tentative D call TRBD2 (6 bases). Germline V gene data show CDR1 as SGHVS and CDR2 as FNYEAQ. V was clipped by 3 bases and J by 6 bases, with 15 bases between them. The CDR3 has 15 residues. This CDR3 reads CASSLKGGVPNEQFF. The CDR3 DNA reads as TGTGCCAGCAGCTTGAAAGGAGGGGTACCCAATGAGCAGTTCTTC.

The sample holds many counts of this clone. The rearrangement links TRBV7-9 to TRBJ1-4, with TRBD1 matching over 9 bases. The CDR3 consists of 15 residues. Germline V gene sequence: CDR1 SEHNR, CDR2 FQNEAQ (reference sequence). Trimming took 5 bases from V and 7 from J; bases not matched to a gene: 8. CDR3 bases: TGTGCCAGCAGCGCACAGGGGGCTTGGGTTGAAAAACTGTTTTTT. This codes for CASSAQGAWVEKLFF. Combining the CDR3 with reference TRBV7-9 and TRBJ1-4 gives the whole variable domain DTGVSQNPRHKITKRGQNVTFRCDPISEHNRLYWYRQTLGQGPEFLTYFQNEAQLEKSRLLSDRFSAERPKGSFSTLEIQRTEQGDSAMYLCASSAQGAWVEKLFFGSGTQLSVL.

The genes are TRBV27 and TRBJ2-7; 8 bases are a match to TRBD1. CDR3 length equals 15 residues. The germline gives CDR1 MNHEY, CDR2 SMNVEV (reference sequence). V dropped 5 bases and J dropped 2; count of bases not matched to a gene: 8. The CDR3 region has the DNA TGTGCCAGCAGTCCTGATGGGACAGGCCCCTACGAGCAGTACTTC. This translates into CASSPDGTGPYEQYF.

CDR3 DNA sequence: TGTGCCAGTAGTATAGTTCCGGGACAGGGGTATAAGCCCCAGCATTTT. It encodes CASSIVPGQGYKPQHF. The chain links TRBV19 to TRBJ1-5, with 10 bases matching TRBD1. CDR1 is LNHDA and CDR2 is SQIVND in the germline V gene (reference sequence). The CDR3 spans 16 residues. V lost 1 base and J lost 8; bases outside the gene matches: 8. The whole variable domain, filled in from reference TRBV19 and TRBJ1-5, reads DGGITQSPKYLFRKEGQNVTLSCEQNLNHDAMYWYRQDPGQGLRLIYYSQIVNDFQKGDIAEGYSVSREKKESFPLTVTSAQKNPTAFYLCASSIVPGQGYKPQHFGDGTRLSIL.

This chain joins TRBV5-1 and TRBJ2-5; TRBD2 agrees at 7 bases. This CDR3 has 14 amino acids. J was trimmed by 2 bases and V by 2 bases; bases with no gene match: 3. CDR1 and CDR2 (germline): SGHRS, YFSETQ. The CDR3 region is CASSLGGRQETQYF. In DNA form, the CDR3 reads TGCGCCAGCAGCTTAGGCGGGAGACAAGAGACCCAGTACTTC.

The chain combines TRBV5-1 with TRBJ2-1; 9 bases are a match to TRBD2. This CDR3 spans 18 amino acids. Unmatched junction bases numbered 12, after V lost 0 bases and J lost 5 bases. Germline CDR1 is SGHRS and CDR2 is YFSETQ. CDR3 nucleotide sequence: TGCGCCAGCAGCTTGGGCCGGCATAATAGCGGGGGACACAATGAGCAGTTCTTC. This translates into CASSLGRHNSGGHNEQFF.

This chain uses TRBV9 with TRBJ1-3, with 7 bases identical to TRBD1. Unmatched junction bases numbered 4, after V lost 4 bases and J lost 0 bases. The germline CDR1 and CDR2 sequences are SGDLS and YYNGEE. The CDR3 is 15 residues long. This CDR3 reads CASSPGQRSGNTIYF. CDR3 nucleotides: TGTGCCAGCAGCCCGGGACAGCGCTCTGGAAACACCATATATTTT.

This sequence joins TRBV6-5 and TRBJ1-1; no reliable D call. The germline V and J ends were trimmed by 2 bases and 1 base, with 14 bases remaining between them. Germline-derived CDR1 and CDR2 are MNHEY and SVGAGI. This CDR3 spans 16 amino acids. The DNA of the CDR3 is TGTGCCAGCAGTTACCGAACGGTTGGGCCGAACACTGAAGCTTTCTTT. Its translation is CASSYRTVGPNTEAFF.

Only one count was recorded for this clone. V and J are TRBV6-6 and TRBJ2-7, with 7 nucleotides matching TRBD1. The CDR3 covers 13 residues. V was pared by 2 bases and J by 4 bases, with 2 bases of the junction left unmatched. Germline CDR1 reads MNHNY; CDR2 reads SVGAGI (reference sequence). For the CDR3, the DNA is TGTGCCAGCAGTTACCCGGACAGGTACGAGCAGTACTTC. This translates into CASSYPDRYEQYF.

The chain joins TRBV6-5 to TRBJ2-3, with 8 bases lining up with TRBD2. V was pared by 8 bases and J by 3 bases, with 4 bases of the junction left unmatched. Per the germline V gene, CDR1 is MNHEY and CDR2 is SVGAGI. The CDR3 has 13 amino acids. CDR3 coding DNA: TGTGCCAGCCCTAAGCGGGGGACAGATACGCAGTATTTT. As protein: CASPKRGTDTQYF.

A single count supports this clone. In DNA, the CDR3 is TGTGCCAGCAGCTTGGCCGTAGAGGGGGCGCCTGGCTACACCTTC. Translated: CASSLAVEGAPGYTF. V usage is TRBV5-4 and J usage is TRBJ1-2, with 7 positions matching TRBD1. Germline V gene sequence: CDR1 SGHNT, CDR2 YYREEE (reference sequence). Germline trimming cut 0 bases from V and 7 bases from J; bases unmatched to any gene: 9. There are 15 residues in the CDR3.